Shown below are 14 T cell receptor beta chains from a single sample sequenced in a study of blood T cell repertoires in COVID-19. The data were produced by immunoSEQ multiplex PCR, yet TCRdb's version contains in-frame clones alone and is incomplete. The data show about 480,000 clones, 70% to 90% seen once. Sequencing input: PBMCs or T cells enriched from blood (not recorded which). All receptors come from a woman younger than 30 with acute COVID-19.

The chain combines TRBV27 with TRBJ2-7; no clear D gene. From germline, CDR1 is MNHEY and CDR2 SMNVEV (reference sequence). The CDR3 length is 14 residues. Trimming left V 0 bases short and J 6 bases short, with 12 bases between. CDR3 coding DNA: TGTGCCAGCAGTTTATCATTTCAGCCGGGCGAGCAGTACTTC. It specifies CASSLSFQPGEQYF.

The rearrangement uses TRBV12-3 or TRBV12-4 and TRBJ2-7, with 8 bases fitting TRBD1. CDR3 size: 13 residues. With V trimmed by 3 bases and J by 4 bases, 2 bases remained unmatched. CDR3 sequence (DNA): TGTGCCAGCAGTTTTAGGACAGGGTACGAGCAGTACTTC. It translates to CASSFRTGYEQYF.

This chain joins TRBV5-4 and TRBJ2-7, with TRBD2 matching 7 bases. CDR3 length: 16 residues. CDR1 and CDR2 from the germline V gene are SGHNT and YYREEE (reference sequence). Germline trimming cut 3 bases from V and 3 bases from J; bases unmatched to any gene: 12. The CDR3 is CASSWRRELPIYEQYF. DNA for the CDR3: TGTGCCAGCAGCTGGAGGCGGGAGCTTCCGATCTACGAGCAGTACTTC.

The chain joins TRBV7-2 to TRBJ1-4; no clear D gene. CDR3 size: 14 residues. Germline assignment: CDR1 SGHTA and CDR2 FQGNSA. V lost 3 bases, J lost 5 bases, and 10 bases lay in between. CDR3 bases: TGTGCCAGCAGCTTCTCGGGTATAAATGAAAAACTGTTTTTT. It codes for CASSFSGINEKLFF. Using reference TRBV7-2 and TRBJ1-4 for the parts outside the CDR3, the full variable domain is GAGVSQSPSNKVTEKGKDVELRCDPISGHTALYWYRQSLGQGLEFLIYFQGNSAPDKSGLPSDRFSAERTGGSVSTLTIQRTQQEDSAVYLCASSFSGINEKLFFGSGTQLSVL.

This chain uses TRBV9 with TRBJ1-3; the D is unclear. The length of the CDR3 is 14 residues. Germline V lookup: CDR1 SGDLS, CDR2 YYNGEE. The V end was cut by 0 bases, the J end by 8 bases, with 12 bases between. CDR3 sequence reads: CASSVGRQAYTIYF. The CDR3 DNA sequence: TGTGCCAGCAGCGTAGGACGGCAGGCATACACCATATATTTT. The full variable domain, in which reference TRBV9 and TRBJ1-3 provide the parts outside the CDR3, is DSGVTQTPKHLITATGQRVTLRCSPRSGDLSVYWYQQSLDQGLQFLIQYYNGEERAKGNILERFSAQQFPDLHSELNLSSLELGDSALYFCASSVGRQAYTIYFGEGSWLTVV.

CDR3 nucleotide sequence: TGTGCCAGCAGTTACTCTTATGGAGACAATGAGCAGTTCTTC. Protein: CASSYSYGDNEQFF. The chain has TRBV6-5 and TRBJ2-1; D call uncertain. The germline V gene has CDR1 MNHEY and CDR2 SVGAGI. V lost 0 bases and J 5 bases, leaving 8 bases between the germline ends. CDR3 size: 14 residues.

The J gene is TRBJ1-1, the V gene TRBV18; a weak D match, TRBD1 (5 bases). V shed 5 bases and J shed 3 bases, with 13 bases lying between them. This CDR3 comprises 14 residues. In germline, CDR1 is KGHSH, CDR2 LQKENI. CDR3 DNA sequence: TGTGCCAGCTCAGCTGGGTGGGGGGACACTGAAGCTTTCTTT. It codes for CASSAGWGDTEAFF. The variable domain in full, with the rest retrieved from reference TRBV18 and TRBJ1-1, is NAGVMQNPRHLVRRRGQEARLRCSPMKGHSHVYWYRQLPEEGLKFMVYLQKENIIDESGMPKERFSAEFPKEGPSILRIQQVVRGDSAAYFCASSAGWGDTEAFFGQGTRLTVV.

The chain links TRBV15 to TRBJ2-7; D is perhaps TRBD1 (6 bases). V was cut by 5 bases and J by 5 bases, with 10 bases left in between. This CDR3 is built from 12 residues. Germline CDR1 is LNHNV and CDR2 is YYDKDF (reference sequence). CDR3 bases: TGTGCCACCAGCGAGAAGGGGGACGAGCAGTACTTC. This gives the protein CATSEKGDEQYF.

The V and J genes are TRBV20-1 and TRBJ1-2; D is uncertain. Germline-derived CDR1 and CDR2 are DFQATT and SNEGSKA (reference sequence). The CDR3 is 11 residues long. Between the trimmed V and J ends, which lost 4 bases and 6 bases, there was a span of 9 bases. CDR3 DNA sequence: TGCAGTGCTATCGCTCTACATGGCTACACCTTC. As protein: CSAIALHGYTF.

The J gene is TRBJ1-1, the V gene TRBV27; 8 bases are a match to TRBD1. In germline, CDR1 is MNHEY, CDR2 SMNVEV (reference sequence). Trimming took 0 bases from V and 9 from J; bases not matched to a gene: 3. This CDR3 contains 13 residues. DNA of the CDR3: TGTGCCAGCAGTTTATCCGGACAGGGCAAAGCTTTCTTT. Its translation: CASSLSGQGKAFF.

Here the CDR3 reads CASSLITTSGVLAYTQYF. The DNA of the CDR3 is TGTGCCAGCAGCTTGATTACGACTAGCGGGGTTTTGGCGTATACGCAGTATTTT. This sequence joins TRBV5-8 and TRBJ2-3; TRBD2 aligns across 11 bases. The ends lost 1 base at V and 7 bases at J; junction bases unmatched: 14. CDR1 is SGHTS and CDR2 is YDEGEE in the germline V gene. This CDR3 comprises 18 residues.

The rearrangement joins TRBV24-1 to TRBJ1-2, with unresolved D. This CDR3 region has 13 residues. Germline values: CDR1 KGHDR, CDR2 SFDVKD. The V gene lost 8 bases and the J gene lost 2 bases, with 11 bases spanning the gap. As DNA, the CDR3 is TGTGCCACCACAGGTAGGCCCAACTATGGCTACACCTTC. Encoded protein: CATTGRPNYGYTF.

This chain joins TRBV6-2 or TRBV6-3 and TRBJ2-5; TRBD2 matches at 8 bases. V shed 2 bases, J shed 5 bases, and the junction held 4 bases outside the gene matches. CDR1 and CDR2 from the germline V gene are MNHEY and SVGEGT. The CDR3 is 14 residues long. The CDR3 DNA follows: TGTGCCAGCAGTTACCTGGGCGGGAGGGAGACCCAGTACTTC. It is translated as CASSYLGGRETQYF.

The chain joins TRBV7-2 to TRBJ1-1, with D maybe TRBD1 (5 bases). This CDR3 spans 14 amino acids. V lost 5 bases, J lost 1 base, and 11 bases lay in between. Germline assignment: CDR1 SGHTA and CDR2 FQGNSA. This CDR3 is CASSAQVTNTEAFF. The CDR3 DNA reads as TGTGCCAGCAGCGCACAGGTAACGAACACTGAAGCTTTCTTT. Supplemented by reference TRBV7-2 and TRBJ1-1, the full variable domain reads GAGVSQSPSNKVTEKGKDVELRCDPISGHTALYWYRQSLGQGLEFLIYFQGNSAPDKSGLPSDRFSAERTGGSVSTLTIQRTQQEDSAVYLCASSAQVTNTEAFFGQGTRLTVV.